This record covers a single T cell receptor beta chain. What it binds is unknown. For the second PCR, which ran for about 7 to 11 cycles, a sample-barcoded 5' primer and a J-beta primer mix were used. TCRdb passed the 5' RACE reads through MiXCR, listing each CDR3 protein once. The sample yields 1.2 million to 1.5 million distinct CDR3 sequences, roughly 40% seen once. The CDR3 covers 17 residues. Germline CDR1 is MGHRA and CDR2 is YSYEKL. The junction had 15 bases not matched to a gene; V was cut back by 4 bases and J by 7 bases. This sample was taken from a study of blood T cells in healthy people across ages. Across the study: Per two T cells, about one barcoded beta molecule was captured through template switching. Study-level findings and limits: Per million T cells, TCR beta diversity dropped about linearly as age rose. There was no known CMV status for donors, so expanded clonotype changes were possibly confounded. Aged donors had fewer naive CD4+ cells and lower diversity than long-lived donors.

This clonotype was obtained from a woman younger than 35 in good health. The chain carries TRBV4-1 and TRBJ2-7; TRBD2 aligns across 11 bases. Sequencing input: blood. CDR3: CASSRETTSGSGSEQYF. DNA of the CDR3: TGCGCCAGCAGCCGTGAGACCACTAGCGGGAGTGGGTCAGAGCAGTACTTC.